This T cell receptor beta chain was captured in a study of resident and recirculating memory T cells in vitiligo. As for the study in general: Each patient gave two lesional and two nonlesional epidermal shave biopsies, plus PBMCs.

Produced via immunoSEQ multiplex PCR; TCRdb's table is partial and in-frame only. Here the sample spans roughly 76,000 clones, 90% to 95% being singletons. Germline loops: CDR1 LGHNA, CDR2 YSLEER. This CDR3 contains 13 residues. Trimming removed 0 bases from V and 6 bases from J, with 6 bases in between. No vitiligo treatment was given during the prior three months. This receptor was identified in a male donor with vitiligo. The material sequenced was blood. The chain employs TRBV4-3 and TRBJ2-4, with unresolved D. CDR3 nucleotides: TGCGCCAGCAGCCAAGACACGGGAAACATTCAGTACTTC. This translates into CASSQDTGNIQYF.